The rows below give T cell receptor beta chains drawn from one sample of a study of T cell changes during pregnancy in multiple sclerosis. Profiled with immunoSEQ multiplex PCR; TCRdb holds only in-frame clones, not every one. The table includes about 46,000 clones, less than 95% detected once. The input for sequencing was CD8+ T cells from peripheral blood mononuclear cells, taken in the second trimester of pregnancy. These receptors were taken from a female donor with multiple sclerosis, enrolled in a pregnancy study. Both conserved end residues are part of each CDR3. The D gene is left open where the match is weak. Part of the rows lack a size; the others show once, few, many or a class for expanded clones.

V	size	J	D	CDR3	DNA
TRBV19	-	TRBJ1-1	TRBD1	CASSSGGNTEAFF	TGTGCCAGTAGTTCAGGGGGGAACACTGAAGCTTTCTTT
TRBV7-6	-	TRBJ1-1	TRBD1	CASSLDPGQGQRFITEAFF	TGTGCCAGCAGCTTAGATCCCGGACAGGGCCAACGTTTTATCACTGAAGCTTTCTTT
TRBV11-3	-	TRBJ2-4	-	CASSSRMTAKLAKNIQYF	TGTGCCAGCAGCTCCCGAATGACAGCGAAGTTAGCCAAAAACATTCAGTACTTC
TRBV4-3	once	TRBJ1-2	-	CASSQDPARGGGGDDYGYTF	TGCGCCAGCAGCCAAGATCCGGCCCGCGGAGGCGGGGGGGACGACTATGGCTACACCTTC
TRBV19	-	TRBJ1-3	TRBD1	CASPAQGDRYF	TGTGCCAGTCCCGCCCAGGGGGACAGATATTTT
TRBV7-2	-	TRBJ2-3	TRBD2	CASSPLAGGTDTQYF	TGTGCCAGCAGCCCCCTAGCGGGAGGCACAGATACGCAGTATTTT
TRBV7-6	-	TRBJ1-3	TRBD1	CASSFGTGSGNTIYF	TGTGCCAGCAGCTTTGGGACAGGGTCTGGAAACACCATATATTTT
TRBV4-2	once	TRBJ2-3	TRBD2	CASSQGSGGADTQYF	TGTGCCAGCAGCCAAGGTAGCGGGGGGGCGGATACGCAGTATTTT
TRBV4-3	-	TRBJ1-2	TRBD1	CASSQDPNRGLRIGYTF	TGCGCCAGCAGCCAAGATCCTAACAGGGGCCTTCGGATTGGCTACACCTTC
TRBV5-4	-	TRBJ2-1	TRBD1	CASSFQGARNEQFF	TGTGCCAGCAGCTTTCAGGGGGCAAGGAATGAGCAGTTCTTC
TRBV19	-	TRBJ1-1	-	CASSIVGENTEAFF	TGTGCCAGTAGTATAGTAGGGGAGAACACTGAAGCTTTCTTT
TRBV2	once	TRBJ2-3	TRBD1	CASRADRGLTDTQYF	TGTGCCAGCCGCGCAGACAGGGGGTTGACAGATACGCAGTATTTT
TRBV4-2	-	TRBJ1-5	-	CASSQEPGSRGPQHF	TGTGCCAGCAGCCAAGAACCAGGGTCAAGAGGGCCCCAGCATTTT
TRBV7-2	-	TRBJ2-7	TRBD1	CASSLVSTSSGQIMSEQYF	TGTGCCAGCAGCTTAGTTTCCACCTCTTCGGGACAGATAATGTCCGAGCAGTACTTC
TRBV27	-	TRBJ2-5	TRBD2	CASSPLSGGAGETQYF	TGTGCCAGCAGTCCCCTTAGCGGGGGGGCGGGGGAGACCCAGTACTTC
TRBV4-3	-	TRBJ1-5	TRBD1	CASSQDTGEDQPQHF	TGCGCCAGCAGCCAAGATACAGGGGAAGATCAGCCCCAGCATTTT
TRBV9	-	TRBJ2-7	TRBD1	CASSSPQGAYEQYF	TGTGCCAGCAGCTCCCCACAGGGGGCCTACGAGCAGTACTTC
TRBV9	-	TRBJ2-7	-	CASSPGQFSYEQYF	TGTGCCAGCAGCCCGGGACAATTCTCCTACGAGCAGTACTTC
TRBV5-5	-	TRBJ2-1	-	CASSLGVSYNEQFF	TGTGCCAGCAGCCTAGGGGTCTCCTACAATGAGCAGTTCTTC
TRBV12-5	-	TRBJ1-2	TRBD1	CASGFTGQGDGYTF	TGTGCTAGTGGTTTTACGGGACAGGGAGACGGCTACACCTTC
TRBV5-4	-	TRBJ1-5	TRBD1	CASSPGDRARGQPQHF	TGTGCCAGCAGCCCGGGGGACAGGGCGAGAGGTCAGCCCCAGCATTTT
TRBV6-6	-	TRBJ1-1	-	CASSKDRRTEAFF	TGTGCCAGCAGCAAAGACAGGCGGACTGAAGCTTTCTTT
TRBV9	-	TRBJ1-5	TRBD1	CASSGQGGSNQPQHF	TGTGCCAGCAGCGGACAGGGGGGAAGCAATCAGCCCCAGCATTTT
TRBV11-1	-	TRBJ1-1	-	CASSFSDSYTEAFF	TGTGCCAGCAGCTTCTCCGACAGTTACACTGAAGCTTTCTTT
TRBV4-3	-	TRBJ1-5	TRBD1	CASSQDLTGYNQPQHF	TGCGCCAGCAGCCAAGATTTGACAGGGTACAATCAGCCCCAGCATTTT
TRBV5-6	-	TRBJ1-1	-	CASGRGNTEAFF	TGTGCCAGCGGGCGGGGGAACACTGAAGCTTTCTTT
TRBV10-3	-	TRBJ2-7	TRBD2	CAIASGGAGEQYF	TGTGCCATCGCTAGCGGGGGGGCCGGCGAGCAGTACTTC
TRBV6-5	-	TRBJ1-2	-	CASMEGGSYHGYTF	TGTGCCAGCATGGAGGGTGGATCGTATCATGGCTACACCTTC
TRBV6-5	-	TRBJ2-7	-	CASSYTQGRANEQYF	TGTGCCAGCAGTTACACGCAGGGGAGAGCTAACGAGCAGTACTTC